One sample yielded the 11 T cell receptor beta chains listed below, sequenced in a study of blood T cell repertoires in COVID-19. The repertoire was sequenced with immunoSEQ multiplex PCR; TCRdb's copy has only in-frame clones and lacks some. This table holds under 150,000 clones, roughly 71% found once. The specimen was peripheral blood. Receptors were obtained from an elderly man with acute or convalescent COVID-19.

The gene calls are TRBV21-1 and TRBJ2-7; the table's TRBD2 call for D was not verified on the DNA. TRBV21-1 is noted as a pseudogene. The CDR3 sequence is 14 residues long. The DNA of the CDR3 is TGTGCCAGCAGAAGCGGGAATAGGCTCTACGAGCAGTACTTC. This sequence encodes CASRSGNRLYEQYF.

This clone was found a few times. V gene TRBV27 combines with J gene TRBJ1-2, with 10 bases lining up with TRBD1. The CDR3 is 15 residues long. Germline CDR1 reads MNHEY; CDR2 reads SMNVEV (reference sequence). With V trimmed by 4 bases and J by 8 bases, 10 bases remained unmatched. Written as DNA, the CDR3 is TGTGCCAGCAGTTCCCGGGACAGGGGACTTGGGGGCTACACCTTC. This encodes CASSSRDRGLGGYTF.

This clone was seen only a few times. V is TRBV6-5 and J is TRBJ2-7, with D maybe TRBD1 (5 bases). CDR1 and CDR2 from the germline V gene are MNHEY and SVGAGI. This CDR3 has 14 residues. Trimming took 4 bases from V and 2 from J, leaving 12 bases between them. The CDR3 region has the DNA TGTGCCAGCAGTTTGGGGCTTCCCACCTACGAGCAGTACTTC. This sequence encodes CASSLGLPTYEQYF.

V usage is TRBV6-1 and J usage is TRBJ1-2, with 7 bases identical to TRBD1. The CDR3 consists of 16 residues. CDR1 MNHNS and CDR2 SASEGT come from the germline V gene. V dropped 4 bases and J dropped 6; count of bases not matched to a gene: 14. CDR3: CASSASRQGSGNGYTF. The CDR3 DNA reads TGTGCCAGCAGTGCCTCCAGACAGGGTTCGGGTAATGGCTACACCTTC.

The chain carries TRBV5-4 and TRBJ2-2; 7 nucleotides match TRBD1. J was trimmed by 6 bases and V by 3 bases; bases with no gene match: 11. CDR1 is SGHNT, CDR2 YYREEE, per germline (reference sequence). The CDR3 has 16 amino acids. The CDR3 here is CASSSSLDRTSGELFF. CDR3 nucleotide sequence: TGTGCCAGCAGCTCAAGCCTGGACAGGACCTCCGGGGAGCTGTTTTTT.

V and J are TRBV5-8 and TRBJ1-2; 7 positions match TRBD1. The CDR3 has 15 residues. Germline CDR1 is SGHTS and CDR2 is YDEGEE. Unmatched junction bases numbered 5, after V lost 0 bases and J lost 3 bases. CDR3 DNA: TGTGCCAGCAGCTTGGGGGCAGGGGGATACTATGGCTACACCTTC. Its protein is CASSLGAGGYYGYTF.

The rearrangement joins TRBV30 to TRBJ2-4; the match to TRBD2 covers 7 bases. The length of the CDR3 is 17 residues. Germline trimming cut 4 bases from V and 0 bases from J; bases unmatched to any gene: 12. Germline CDR1 is GTSNPN and CDR2 is SVGIG (reference sequence). This CDR3 reads CAWNLRTGGLAKNIQYF. The CDR3 nucleotides read TGTGCCTGGAACCTGCGCACCGGGGGGTTAGCCAAAAACATTCAGTACTTC.

This CDR3 is CASSQALGSTGELFF. As DNA, the CDR3 is TGTGCCAGCAGCCAAGCCCTAGGTAGCACCGGGGAGCTGTTTTTT. This chain joins TRBV14 and TRBJ2-2; no clear D gene. V dropped 1 base and J dropped 4 bases, with 10 bases sitting between them. Germline CDR1 SGHDN, CDR2 FVKESK. This CDR3 is 15 amino acids long.

V usage is TRBV12-3 or TRBV12-4 and J usage is TRBJ2-7; 7 bases match TRBD1. J was trimmed by 4 bases and V by 7 bases; bases with no gene match: 7. This CDR3 region has 13 residues. The CDR3 DNA reads TGTGCCAGCAAGACAGGGTGGACGTACGAGCAGTACTTC. Amino acids: CASKTGWTYEQYF.

The rearrangement joins TRBV19 to TRBJ1-4, with 8 bases identical to TRBD1. V trimming: 3 bases; J trimming: 5 bases; junction bases outside the gene matches: 5. Germline CDR1 is LNHDA and CDR2 is SQIVND (reference sequence). The CDR3 is 15 residues long. The CDR3 protein is CASSIQGALNEKLFF. The CDR3 DNA follows: TGTGCCAGTAGTATCCAGGGGGCGTTGAATGAAAAACTGTTTTTT.

As concerns this clone: A read error may account for a junction end that differs from germline. The rearrangement uses TRBV5-6 and TRBJ2-5, with a possible D match to TRBD2 (6 bases). Germline CDR1 reads SGHDT; CDR2 reads YYEEEE. The CDR3 extends over 14 amino acids. CDR3 sequence: CASSSPGAREAQYF. The CDR3 coding sequence is TGTGCCAGCAGCTCACCGGGAGCCCGAGAGGCCCAGTACTTC.